This TCR beta chain was obtained from a study of blood T cell repertoires in COVID-19. Study background: The analysed material was cDNA or gDNA that came from T cells, B-cell-depleted T cells, or PBMCs.

The CDR3 consists of 12 residues. V was clipped by 7 bases and J by 8 bases, with 12 bases between them. Germline V gene sequence: CDR1 WSHSY, CDR2 SAAADI. In the authors' workflow: Amplification of reference gene primers provided the estimated nucleated cell counts. The method was immunoSEQ multiplex PCR; TCRdb's version includes in-frame clones alone and lacks a portion of them. V, J and clone size were drawn from that table, and D and trimming were deduced from the DNA. The profile shows roughly 180,000 clones, roughly 84% of them singletons. Across over 20 US areas, participants ranged in age from roughly 18 to 95 years.

V and J are TRBV10-2 and TRBJ2-1; D possibly corresponds to TRBD2 (6 bases). Sequencing was carried out using PBMCs or T cells enriched from blood (not recorded which). The TCR originated in a man between 60 and 70 years old who had recovered from COVID-19. The DNA of the CDR3 is TGCGCCAGCAAAAACGGGGGAGATGAGCAGTTCTTC. It specifies CASKNGGDEQFF.